The 13 T cell receptor beta chains listed next were all sequenced from one sample in a study of cytomegalovirus exposure and HLA in healthy donors. Primers for the PCR totalled 60 Vbeta and 13 Jbeta. This table comes from immunoSEQ multiplex PCR, and its TCRdb copy is limited to in-frame clones, with some not included. Of roughly 140,000 clones in the sample, just under 80% are singletons; the top ten hold roughly 2%. Sequencing was performed on PBMCs. These receptors were collected from a man younger than 40 in good health and CMV-seronegative.

This sequence joins TRBV29-1 and TRBJ2-7; D is undetermined. CDR3 length equals 14 residues. CDR1 is SQVTM, CDR2 ANQGSEA, per germline. Trimming cost V 0 bases and J 6 bases, with 15 bases left between them. The CDR3 coding sequence is TGCAGCGTTGAAGATGTGGGTTCGCGCGGCGAGCAGTACTTC. It is translated as CSVEDVGSRGEQYF.

V is TRBV7-9 and J is TRBJ2-2, with unresolved D. V gave up 5 bases and J gave up 6 bases, with 7 bases separating them. The CDR3 has 12 residues. Germline V gene sequence: CDR1 SEHNR, CDR2 FQNEAQ (reference sequence). The CDR3 loop is CASSRGAGELFF. CDR3 nucleotides: TGTGCCAGCAGCCGCGGAGCCGGGGAGCTGTTTTTT.

This sequence joins TRBV27 and TRBJ2-7; the D gene is possibly TRBD1 (5 bases). V lost 5 bases and J lost 3, with 11 bases in between. The CDR3 runs 13 residues. Looked up from germline, CDR1 is MNHEY and CDR2 is SMNVEV (reference sequence). The CDR3 coding sequence is TGTGCCAGCAGTAGCAGGGCCCTCTACGAGCAGTACTTC. This codes for CASSSRALYEQYF.

This chain links TRBV5-1 with TRBJ1-2, with D tentatively TRBD1 (6 bases). V gave up 3 bases and J gave up 7 bases, with 16 bases separating them. Germline V gene data show CDR1 as SGHRS and CDR2 as YFSETQ. The CDR3 contains 14 residues. The CDR3 region has the DNA TGCGCCAGCAGCTCCTGGACAGATCAGAGTGGCTACACCTTC. It specifies CASSSWTDQSGYTF.

The V and J genes are TRBV28 and TRBJ1-4, with TRBD1 matching 10 bases. CDR1 is MDHEN, CDR2 SYDVKM, per germline. With V trimmed by 5 bases and J by 8 bases, 5 bases remained unmatched. The CDR3 is 14 residues long. The CDR3 is CASSRTGGDEKLFF. CDR3 nucleotide sequence: TGTGCCAGCAGTCGGACAGGGGGGGACGAAAAACTGTTTTTT.

The rearrangement uses TRBV7-9 and TRBJ1-3, with 7 bases lining up with TRBD1. J lost 4 bases, V lost 5 bases, and 11 bases had no gene match. Germline lookup yields CDR1 SEHNR and CDR2 FQNEAQ (reference sequence). The CDR3 is 16 residues long. The CDR3 here is CASSIESQGDGNTIYF. Written as DNA, the CDR3 is TGTGCCAGCAGCATAGAGAGTCAGGGGGACGGAAACACCATATATTTT.

The chain couples TRBV27 to TRBJ1-6; D might be TRBD1 (5 bases). This CDR3 has 17 residues. CDR1 MNHEY and CDR2 SMNVEV come from the germline V gene (reference sequence). V was shortened by 1 base and J by 7 bases, with 17 bases between the two germline ends. The CDR3 protein is CASSLFLRGFVNSPLHF. CDR3 bases: TGTGCCAGCAGTTTATTCCTTAGGGGATTCGTAAATTCACCCCTCCACTTT.

The V and J genes are TRBV5-6 and TRBJ1-3; D may be TRBD1 (5 bases). V lost 1 base, J lost 0 bases, and 11 bases lay in between. Germline loops: CDR1 SGHDT, CDR2 YYEEEE. The CDR3 is made up of 16 amino acids. CDR3 loop: CASSLYRRLSGNTIYF. The DNA for the CDR3 is TGTGCCAGCAGCTTGTACAGGCGCCTCTCTGGAAACACCATATATTTT.

The chain joins TRBV9 to TRBJ2-2, with TRBD1 identical over 11 bases. Looked up from germline, CDR1 is SGDLS and CDR2 is YYNGEE. The J segment lost 6 bases and the V segment lost 0 bases, leaving 10 bases of the junction unmatched. The CDR3 is made up of 18 amino acids. The CDR3 DNA sequence: TGTGCCAGCAGCGTAGGATCCGGACAGGGGGCGCGTGCCGGGGAGCTGTTTTTT. Protein sequence: CASSVGSGQGARAGELFF.

The chain joins TRBV5-4 to TRBJ1-6, with a possible D match to TRBD1 (5 bases). CDR1 SGHNT and CDR2 YYREEE come from the germline V gene (reference sequence). The CDR3 spans 14 residues. V lost 4 bases and J lost 7, with 12 bases in between. CDR3 amino acids: CASSLDSLNSPLHF. CDR3 nucleotides: TGTGCCAGCAGCCTAGACAGCTTAAATTCACCCCTCCACTTT. The full variable domain, with the rest looked up from reference TRBV5-4 and TRBJ1-6, is ETGVTQSPTHLIKTRGQQVTLRCSSQSGHNTVSWYQQALGQGPQFIFQYYREEENGRGNFPPRFSGLQFPNYSSELNVNALELDDSALYLCASSLDSLNSPLHFGNGTRLTVT.

This clone was counted a few times. CDR3 coding DNA: TGTGCCAGCAGCCCTTCGACAGGGTGGAACACTGAAGCTTTCTTT. It is translated as CASSPSTGWNTEAFF. The chain is built from TRBV14 and TRBJ1-1, with 7 bases aligning to TRBD1. CDR1 and CDR2 from the germline V gene are SGHDN and FVKESK. Trimming took 4 bases from V and 1 from J; bases not matched to a gene: 6. The CDR3 length is 15 residues.

The chain has TRBV5-1 and TRBJ1-2; 8 nucleotides align to TRBD1. V lost 0 bases to trimming and J lost 4 bases; unmatched junction nucleotides: 11. This CDR3 has 17 amino acids. Per the germline V gene, CDR1 is SGHRS and CDR2 is YFSETQ. Written as DNA, the CDR3 is TGCGCCAGCAGCTTGGATGCGACAGGGGCAGGATTCTATGGCTACACCTTC. It codes for CASSLDATGAGFYGYTF.

The V and J genes are TRBV19 and TRBJ2-1; 13 nucleotides agree with TRBD2. The germline V gene encodes CDR1 LNHDA and CDR2 SQIVND (reference sequence). CDR3 size: 17 residues. The V gene end was trimmed by 4 bases and the J gene end by 5 bases; junction bases not matched to a gene: 8. CDR3 residues: CASSRATSGRSHNEQFF. For the CDR3, the DNA is TGTGCCAGTAGTAGAGCGACTAGCGGGAGGTCCCACAATGAGCAGTTCTTC. Based on the CDR3 plus reference TRBV19 and TRBJ2-1, the full variable domain is DGGITQSPKYLFRKEGQNVTLSCEQNLNHDAMYWYRQDPGQGLRLIYYSQIVNDFQKGDIAEGYSVSREKKESFPLTVTSAQKNPTAFYLCASSRATSGRSHNEQFFGPGTRLTVL.